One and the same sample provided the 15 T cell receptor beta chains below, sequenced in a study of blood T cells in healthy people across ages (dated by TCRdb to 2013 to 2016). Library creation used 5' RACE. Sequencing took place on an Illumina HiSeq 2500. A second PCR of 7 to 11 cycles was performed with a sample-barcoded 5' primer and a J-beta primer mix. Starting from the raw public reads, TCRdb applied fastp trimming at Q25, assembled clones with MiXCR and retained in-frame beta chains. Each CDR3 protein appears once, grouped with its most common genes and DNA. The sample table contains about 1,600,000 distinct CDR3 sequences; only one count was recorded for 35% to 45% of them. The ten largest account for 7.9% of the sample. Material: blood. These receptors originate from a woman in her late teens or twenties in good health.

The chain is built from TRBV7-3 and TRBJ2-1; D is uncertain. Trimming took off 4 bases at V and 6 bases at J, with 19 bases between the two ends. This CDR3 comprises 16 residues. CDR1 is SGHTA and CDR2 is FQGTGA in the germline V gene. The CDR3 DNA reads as TGTGCCAGCAGCTCCCGGGTTGCGATTACCGGCAATGAGCAGTTCTTC. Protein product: CASSSRVAITGNEQFF.

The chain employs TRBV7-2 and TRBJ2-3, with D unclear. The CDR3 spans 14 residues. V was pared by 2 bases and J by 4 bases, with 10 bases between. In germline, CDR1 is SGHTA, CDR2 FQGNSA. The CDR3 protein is CASSLSSGSDTQYF. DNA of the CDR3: TGTGCCAGCAGCTTATCATCGGGTTCAGATACGCAGTATTTT.

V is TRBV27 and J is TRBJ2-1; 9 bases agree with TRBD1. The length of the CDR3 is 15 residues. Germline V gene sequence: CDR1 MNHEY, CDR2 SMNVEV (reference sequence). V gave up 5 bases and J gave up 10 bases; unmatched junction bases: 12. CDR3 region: CASSVGTGLSQEQFF. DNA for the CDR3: TGTGCCAGCAGTGTTGGGACAGGGTTAAGTCAGGAGCAGTTCTTC.

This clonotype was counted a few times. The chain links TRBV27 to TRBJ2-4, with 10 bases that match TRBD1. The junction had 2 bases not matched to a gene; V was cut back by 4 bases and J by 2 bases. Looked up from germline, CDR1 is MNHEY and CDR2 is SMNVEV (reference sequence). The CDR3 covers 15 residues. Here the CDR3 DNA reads TGTGCCAGCAGTTCAGACAGGGGGCCCAAAAACATTCAGTACTTC. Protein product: CASSSDRGPKNIQYF.

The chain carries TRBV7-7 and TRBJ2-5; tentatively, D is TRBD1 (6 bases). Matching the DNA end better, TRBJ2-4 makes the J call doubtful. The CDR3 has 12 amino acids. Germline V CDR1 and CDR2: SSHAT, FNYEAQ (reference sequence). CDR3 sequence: CAFRGSRNIQYF. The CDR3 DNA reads TGTGCCTTCAGGGGATCGCGGAACATTCAGTACTTC.

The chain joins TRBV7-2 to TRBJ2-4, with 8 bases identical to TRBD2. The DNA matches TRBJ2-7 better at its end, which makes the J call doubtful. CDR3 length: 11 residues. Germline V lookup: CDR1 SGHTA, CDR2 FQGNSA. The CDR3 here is CASTAGVEQYF. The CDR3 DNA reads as TGTGCCAGCACAGCGGGAGTCGAGCAGTACTTC.

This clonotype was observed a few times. The CDR3 nucleotides are TGTGCCAGCTGCCGGTCCCCAGATACGCAGTATTTT. Residues: CASCRSPDTQYF. J is TRBJ2-3 and V is TRBV2; no definite D call. V lost 8 bases and J 4 bases, leaving 10 bases between the germline ends. Germline V CDR1 and CDR2: SNHLY, FYNNEI. The CDR3 spans 12 residues.

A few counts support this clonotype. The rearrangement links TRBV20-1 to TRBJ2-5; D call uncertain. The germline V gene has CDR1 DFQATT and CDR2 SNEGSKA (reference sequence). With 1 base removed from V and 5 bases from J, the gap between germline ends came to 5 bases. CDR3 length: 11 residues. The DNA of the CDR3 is TGCAGTGCTAGAGCCGTGGAGACCCAGTACTTC. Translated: CSARAVETQYF.

CDR3 DNA: TGTGCCAGCAGCGACACCCCTGGGGGTAAGCAGTACTTC. It is translated as CASSDTPGGKQYF. The V call is TRBV6-1, the J call TRBJ2-5; D tentatively reads TRBD1 or TRBD2 (5 bases each). Germline V gives CDR1 MNHNS, CDR2 SASEGT. Trimming stripped 6 bases from V and 11 bases from J, with 19 bases between. The CDR3 is 13 residues long.

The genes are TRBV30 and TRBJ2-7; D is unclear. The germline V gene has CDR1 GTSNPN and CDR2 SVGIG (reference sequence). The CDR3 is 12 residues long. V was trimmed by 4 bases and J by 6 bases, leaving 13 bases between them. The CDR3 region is CAWTAVGGEQYF. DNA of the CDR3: TGTGCCTGGACCGCCGTGGGCGGCGAGCAGTACTTC.

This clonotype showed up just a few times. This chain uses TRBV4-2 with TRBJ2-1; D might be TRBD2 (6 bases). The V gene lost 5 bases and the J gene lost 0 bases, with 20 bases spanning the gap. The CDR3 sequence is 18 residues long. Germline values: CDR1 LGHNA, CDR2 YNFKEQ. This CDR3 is CASSGRDSASSSYNEQFF. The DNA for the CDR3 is TGTGCCAGCAGCGGCCGGGACTCCGCGAGTAGCTCCTACAATGAGCAGTTCTTC.

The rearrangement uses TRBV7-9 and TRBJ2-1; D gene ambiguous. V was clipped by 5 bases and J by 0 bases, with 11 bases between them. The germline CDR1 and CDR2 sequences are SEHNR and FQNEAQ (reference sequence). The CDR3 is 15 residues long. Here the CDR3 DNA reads TGTGCCAGCAGCCACGCTGTGTCCTCCTACAATGAGCAGTTCTTC. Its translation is CASSHAVSSYNEQFF.

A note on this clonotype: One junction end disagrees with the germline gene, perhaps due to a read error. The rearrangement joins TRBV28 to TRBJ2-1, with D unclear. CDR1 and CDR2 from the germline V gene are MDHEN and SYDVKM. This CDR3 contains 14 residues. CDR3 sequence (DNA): TGTGCCGGCAGCGCCCCCCTCTCCTACAATGAGCAGTTCTTC. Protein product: CAGSAPLSYNEQFF.

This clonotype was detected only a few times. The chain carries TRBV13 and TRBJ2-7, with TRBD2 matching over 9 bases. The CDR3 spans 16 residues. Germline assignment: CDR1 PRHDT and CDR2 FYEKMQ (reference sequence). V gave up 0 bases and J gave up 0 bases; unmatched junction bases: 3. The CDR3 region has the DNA TGTGCCAGCAGCTTAGGCGATAGCGGGAGCTCCTACGAGCAGTACTTC. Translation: CASSLGDSGSSYEQYF.

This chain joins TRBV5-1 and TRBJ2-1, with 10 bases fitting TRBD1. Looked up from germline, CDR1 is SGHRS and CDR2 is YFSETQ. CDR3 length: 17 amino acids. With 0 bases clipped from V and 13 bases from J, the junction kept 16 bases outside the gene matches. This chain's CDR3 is CASSLVGQGRLQETQFF. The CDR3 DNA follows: TGCGCCAGCAGCTTGGTGGGACAGGGGAGACTTCAAGAGACCCAGTTCTTC.